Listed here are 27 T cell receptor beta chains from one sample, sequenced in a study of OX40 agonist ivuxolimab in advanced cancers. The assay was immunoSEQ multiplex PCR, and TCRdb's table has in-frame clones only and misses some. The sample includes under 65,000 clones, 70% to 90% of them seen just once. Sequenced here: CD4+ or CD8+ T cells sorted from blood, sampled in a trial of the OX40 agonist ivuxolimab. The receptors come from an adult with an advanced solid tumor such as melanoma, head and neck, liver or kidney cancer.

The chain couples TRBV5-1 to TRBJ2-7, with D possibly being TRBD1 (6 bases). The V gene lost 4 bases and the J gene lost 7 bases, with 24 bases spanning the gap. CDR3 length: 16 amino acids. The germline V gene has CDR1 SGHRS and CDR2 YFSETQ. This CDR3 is CASSPREMDSPKEQYF. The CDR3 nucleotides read TGCGCCAGCAGCCCCCGGGAAATGGACAGCCCTAAGGAGCAGTACTTC.

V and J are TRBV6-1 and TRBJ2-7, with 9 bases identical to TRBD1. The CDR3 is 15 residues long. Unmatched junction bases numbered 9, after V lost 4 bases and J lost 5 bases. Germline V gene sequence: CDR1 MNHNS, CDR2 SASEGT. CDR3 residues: CASSAHRGRDDEQYF. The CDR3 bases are TGTGCCAGCAGTGCCCACAGGGGGCGCGACGACGAGCAGTACTTC.

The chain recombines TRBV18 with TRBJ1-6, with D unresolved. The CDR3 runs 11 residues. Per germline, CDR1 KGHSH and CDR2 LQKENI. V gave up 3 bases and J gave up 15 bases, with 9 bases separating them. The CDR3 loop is CASSPPTILHF. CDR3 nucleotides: TGTGCCAGCTCACCCCCGACTATCCTCCACTTT. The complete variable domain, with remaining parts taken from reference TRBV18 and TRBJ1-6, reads NAGVMQNPRHLVRRRGQEARLRCSPMKGHSHVYWYRQLPEEGLKFMVYLQKENIIDESGMPKERFSAEFPKEGPSILRIQQVVRGDSAAYFCASSPPTILHFGNGTRLTVT.

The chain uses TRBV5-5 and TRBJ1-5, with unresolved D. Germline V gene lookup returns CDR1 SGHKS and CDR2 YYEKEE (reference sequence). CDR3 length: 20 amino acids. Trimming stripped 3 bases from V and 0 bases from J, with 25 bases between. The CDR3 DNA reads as TGTGCCAGCAGCTCCCGCCCCCAGCTAAGGTATGACTATAGCAATCAGCCCCAGCATTTT. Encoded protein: CASSSRPQLRYDYSNQPQHF.

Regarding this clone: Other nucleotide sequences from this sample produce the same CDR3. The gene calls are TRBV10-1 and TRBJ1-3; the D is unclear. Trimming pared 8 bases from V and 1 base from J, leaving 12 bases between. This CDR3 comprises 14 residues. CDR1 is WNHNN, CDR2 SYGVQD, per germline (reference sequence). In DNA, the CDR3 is TGCGCCAGCCGTGGGTCCAATTCTGGAAACACCATATATTTT. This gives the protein CASRGSNSGNTIYF.

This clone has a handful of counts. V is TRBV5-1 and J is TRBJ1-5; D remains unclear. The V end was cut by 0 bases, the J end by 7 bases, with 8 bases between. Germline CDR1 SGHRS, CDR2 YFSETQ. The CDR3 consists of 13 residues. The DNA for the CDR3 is TGCGCCAGCAGCTTGGATGACGTCCAGCCCCAGCATTTT. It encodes CASSLDDVQPQHF.

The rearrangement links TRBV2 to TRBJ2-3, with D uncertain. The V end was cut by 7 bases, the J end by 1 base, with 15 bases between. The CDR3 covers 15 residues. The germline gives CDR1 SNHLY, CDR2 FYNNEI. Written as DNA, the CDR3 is TGTGCCAGCACAACGCTTGGGGTTCGCACAGATACGCAGTATTTT. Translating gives CASTTLGVRTDTQYF. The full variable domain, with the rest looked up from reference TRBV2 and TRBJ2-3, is EPEVTQTPSHQVTQMGQEVILRCVPISNHLYFYWYRQILGQKVEFLVSFYNNEISEKSEIFDDQFSVERPDGSNFTLKIRSTKLEDSAMYFCASTTLGVRTDTQYFGPGTRLTVL.

CDR3 DNA: TGTGCCAGTAGTATACTGCCATCCTCCCCCACAGATACGCAGTATTTT. It specifies CASSILPSSPTDTQYF. V is TRBV19 and J is TRBJ2-3; no firm D call. V lost 2 bases and J 2 bases, leaving 14 bases between the germline ends. The germline gives CDR1 LNHDA, CDR2 SQIVND (reference sequence). There are 16 residues in the CDR3.

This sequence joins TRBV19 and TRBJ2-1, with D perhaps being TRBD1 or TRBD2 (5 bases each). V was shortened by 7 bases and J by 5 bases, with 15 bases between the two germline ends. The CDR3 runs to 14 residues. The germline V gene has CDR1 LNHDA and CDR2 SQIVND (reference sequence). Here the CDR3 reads CASKGSREHNEQFF. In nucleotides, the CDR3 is TGTGCCAGTAAGGGGAGCAGGGAACACAATGAGCAGTTCTTC.

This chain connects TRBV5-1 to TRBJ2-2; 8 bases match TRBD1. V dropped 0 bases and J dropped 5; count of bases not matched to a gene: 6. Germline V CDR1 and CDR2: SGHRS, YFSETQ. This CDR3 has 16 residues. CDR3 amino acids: CASSLAPGGQTGELFF. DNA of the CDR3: TGCGCCAGCAGCTTGGCCCCAGGGGGCCAGACCGGGGAGCTGTTTTTT.

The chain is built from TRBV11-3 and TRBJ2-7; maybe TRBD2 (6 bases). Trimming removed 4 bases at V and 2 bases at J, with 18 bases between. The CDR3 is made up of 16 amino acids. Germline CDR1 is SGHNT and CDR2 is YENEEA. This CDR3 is CASSSNRGKGPYEQYF. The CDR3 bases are TGTGCCAGCAGCTCCAATCGGGGGAAAGGGCCCTACGAGCAGTACTTC.

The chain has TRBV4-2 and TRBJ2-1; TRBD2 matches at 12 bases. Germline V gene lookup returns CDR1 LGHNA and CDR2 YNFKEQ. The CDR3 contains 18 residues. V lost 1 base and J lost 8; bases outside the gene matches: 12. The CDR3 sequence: CASSQAELAGGSLHEQFF. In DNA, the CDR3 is TGTGCCAGCAGCCAAGCCGAACTAGCGGGGGGCTCATTGCATGAGCAGTTCTTC.

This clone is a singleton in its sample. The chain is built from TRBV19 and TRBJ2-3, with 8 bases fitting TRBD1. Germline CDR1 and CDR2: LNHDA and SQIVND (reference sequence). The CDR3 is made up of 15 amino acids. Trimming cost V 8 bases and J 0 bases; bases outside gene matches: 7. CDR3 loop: CASGSGQVSTDTQYF. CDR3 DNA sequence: TGTGCCAGTGGCTCGGGACAGGTCAGCACAGATACGCAGTATTTT.

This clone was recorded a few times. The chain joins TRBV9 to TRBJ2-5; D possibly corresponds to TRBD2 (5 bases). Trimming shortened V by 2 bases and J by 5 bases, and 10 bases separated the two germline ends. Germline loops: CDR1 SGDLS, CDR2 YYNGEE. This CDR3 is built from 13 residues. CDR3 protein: CASSVREWETQYF. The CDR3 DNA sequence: TGTGCCAGCAGCGTGAGGGAGTGGGAGACCCAGTACTTC.

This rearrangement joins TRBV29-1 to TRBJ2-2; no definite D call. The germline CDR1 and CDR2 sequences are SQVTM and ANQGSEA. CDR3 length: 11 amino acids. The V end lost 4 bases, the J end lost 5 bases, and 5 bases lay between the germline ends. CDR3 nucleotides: TGCAGCGTTGTAAAAACCGGGGAGCTGTTTTTT. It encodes CSVVKTGELFF.

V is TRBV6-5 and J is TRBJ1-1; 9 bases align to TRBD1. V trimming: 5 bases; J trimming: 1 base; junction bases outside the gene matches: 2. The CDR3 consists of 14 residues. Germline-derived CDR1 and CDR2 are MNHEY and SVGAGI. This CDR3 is CASSGTGRNTEAFF. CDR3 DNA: TGTGCCAGCAGTGGGACAGGGAGGAACACTGAAGCTTTCTTT.

The CDR3 loop reads CASSLISTYEQYF. The CDR3 nucleotides read TGTGCCAGCAGCTTGATCAGTACCTACGAGCAGTACTTC. The V call is TRBV7-9, the J call TRBJ2-7; no firm D call. This CDR3 is built from 13 residues. Germline CDR1 SEHNR, CDR2 FQNEAQ (reference sequence). V shed 3 bases and J shed 2 bases, with 8 bases lying between them.

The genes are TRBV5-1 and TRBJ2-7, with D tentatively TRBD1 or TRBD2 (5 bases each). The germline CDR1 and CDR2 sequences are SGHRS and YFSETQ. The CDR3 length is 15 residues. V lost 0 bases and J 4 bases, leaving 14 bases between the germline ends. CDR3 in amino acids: CASSLGGNPPYEQYF. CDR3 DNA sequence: TGCGCCAGCAGCTTGGGGGGGAACCCGCCTTACGAGCAGTACTTC.

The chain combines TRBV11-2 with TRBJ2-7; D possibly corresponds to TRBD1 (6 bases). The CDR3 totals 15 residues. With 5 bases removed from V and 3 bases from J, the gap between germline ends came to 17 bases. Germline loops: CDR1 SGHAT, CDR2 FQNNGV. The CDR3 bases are TGTGCCAGCAGCCCCCGGGACAAGGCCGGCTACGAGCAGTACTTC. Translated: CASSPRDKAGYEQYF. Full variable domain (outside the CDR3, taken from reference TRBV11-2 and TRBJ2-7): EAGVAQSPRYKIIEKRQSVAFWCNPISGHATLYWYQQILGQGPKLLIQFQNNGVVDDSQLPKDRFSAERLKGVDSTLKIQPAKLEDSAVYLCASSPRDKAGYEQYFGPGTRLTVT.

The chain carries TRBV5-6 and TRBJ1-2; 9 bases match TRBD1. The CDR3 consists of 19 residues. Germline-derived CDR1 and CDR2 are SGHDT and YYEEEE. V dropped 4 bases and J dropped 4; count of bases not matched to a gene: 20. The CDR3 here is CASSRSWSDRGINAYGYTF. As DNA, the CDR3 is TGTGCCAGCAGCAGATCTTGGTCGGACAGGGGAATTAATGCCTATGGCTACACCTTC. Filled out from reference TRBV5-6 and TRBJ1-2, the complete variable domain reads DAGVTQSPTHLIKTRGQQVTLRCSPKSGHDTVSWYQQALGQGPQFIFQYYEEEERQRGNFPDRFSGHQFPNYSSELNVNALLLGDSALYLCASSRSWSDRGINAYGYTFGSGTRLTVV.

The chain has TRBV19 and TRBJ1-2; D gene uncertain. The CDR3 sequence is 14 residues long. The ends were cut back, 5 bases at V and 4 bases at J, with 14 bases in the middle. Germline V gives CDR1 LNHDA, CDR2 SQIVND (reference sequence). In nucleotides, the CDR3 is TGTGCCAGTAGTCCCCCCGCCGCCCTCTATGGCTACACCTTC. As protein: CASSPPAALYGYTF.

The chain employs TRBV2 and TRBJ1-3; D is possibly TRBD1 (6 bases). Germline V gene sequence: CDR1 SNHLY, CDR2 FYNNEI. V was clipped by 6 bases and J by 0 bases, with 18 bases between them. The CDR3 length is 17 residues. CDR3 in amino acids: CASRSQGTTSSGNTIYF. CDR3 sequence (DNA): TGTGCCAGCAGAAGCCAGGGGACAACCAGCTCTGGAAACACCATATATTTT.

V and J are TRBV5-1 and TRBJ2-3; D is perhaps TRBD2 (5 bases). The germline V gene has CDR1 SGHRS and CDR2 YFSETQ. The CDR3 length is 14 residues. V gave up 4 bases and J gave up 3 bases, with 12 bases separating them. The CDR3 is CASSTEADTDTQYF. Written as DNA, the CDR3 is TGCGCCAGCAGCACGGAGGCAGATACAGATACGCAGTATTTT.

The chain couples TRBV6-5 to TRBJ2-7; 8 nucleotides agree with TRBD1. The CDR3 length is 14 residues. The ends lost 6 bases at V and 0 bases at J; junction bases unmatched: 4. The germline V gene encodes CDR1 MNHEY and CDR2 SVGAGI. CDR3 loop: CASRSDRVSYEQYF. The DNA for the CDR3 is TGTGCCAGCAGGTCGGACAGGGTCTCCTACGAGCAGTACTTC.

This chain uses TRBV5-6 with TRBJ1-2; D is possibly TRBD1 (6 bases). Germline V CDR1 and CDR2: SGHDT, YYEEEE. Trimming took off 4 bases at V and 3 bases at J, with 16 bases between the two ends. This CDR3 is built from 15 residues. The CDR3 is CASSAWGGGYYGYTF. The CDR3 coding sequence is TGTGCCAGCAGCGCCTGGGGAGGGGGATACTATGGCTACACCTTC.

CDR3 DNA: TGTGCCAGCAGTGAAGCGGGGTGGGGAGGGGCGGACGAGCAGTACTTC. It codes for CASSEAGWGGADEQYF. The V gene is TRBV6-1, the J gene TRBJ2-7; TRBD2 aligns across 7 bases. This CDR3 has 16 residues. The V gene end was trimmed by 0 bases and the J gene end by 5 bases; junction bases not matched to a gene: 10. The germline V gene has CDR1 MNHNS and CDR2 SASEGT.

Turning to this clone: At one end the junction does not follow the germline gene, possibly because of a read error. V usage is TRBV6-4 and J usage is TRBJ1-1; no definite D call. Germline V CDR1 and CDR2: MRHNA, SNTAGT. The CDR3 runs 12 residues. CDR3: CASSETNTGAFF. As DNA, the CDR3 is TGTGCCAGCAGTGAAACAAACACTGGAGCTTTCTTT.